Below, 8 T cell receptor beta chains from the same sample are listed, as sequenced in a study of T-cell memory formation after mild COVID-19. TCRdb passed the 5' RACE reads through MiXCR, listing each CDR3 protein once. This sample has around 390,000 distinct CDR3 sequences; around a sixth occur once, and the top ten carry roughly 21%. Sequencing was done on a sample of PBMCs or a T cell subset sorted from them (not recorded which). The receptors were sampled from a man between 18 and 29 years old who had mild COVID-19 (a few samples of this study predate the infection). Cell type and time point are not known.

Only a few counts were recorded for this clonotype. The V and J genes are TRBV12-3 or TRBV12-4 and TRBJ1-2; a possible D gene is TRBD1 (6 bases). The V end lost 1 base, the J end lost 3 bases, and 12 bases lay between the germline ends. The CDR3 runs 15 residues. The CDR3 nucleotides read TGTGCCAGCAGTTTAGGTTCAGGACAGTACTATGGCTACACCTTC. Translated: CASSLGSGQYYGYTF.

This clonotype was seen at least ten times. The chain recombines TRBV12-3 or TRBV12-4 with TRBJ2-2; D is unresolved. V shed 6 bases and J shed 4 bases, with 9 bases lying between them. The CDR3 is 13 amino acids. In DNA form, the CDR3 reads TGTGCCAGCAGACCGACGGGCACCGGGGAGCTGTTTTTT. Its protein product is CASRPTGTGELFF.

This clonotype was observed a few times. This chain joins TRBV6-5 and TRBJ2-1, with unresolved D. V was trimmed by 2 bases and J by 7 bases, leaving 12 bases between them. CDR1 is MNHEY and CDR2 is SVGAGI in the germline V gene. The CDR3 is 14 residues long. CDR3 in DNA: TGTGCCAGCAGTTACGAAGTCAATAGGAATGAGCAGTTCTTC. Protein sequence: CASSYEVNRNEQFF.

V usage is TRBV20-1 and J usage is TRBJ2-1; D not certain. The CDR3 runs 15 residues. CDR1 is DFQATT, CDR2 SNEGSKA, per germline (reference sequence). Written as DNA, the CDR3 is TGCAGCTGCAAGCCCGGGTTGAAAGCGTACAATGAGCAGTTCTTC. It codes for CSCKPGLKAYNEQFF.

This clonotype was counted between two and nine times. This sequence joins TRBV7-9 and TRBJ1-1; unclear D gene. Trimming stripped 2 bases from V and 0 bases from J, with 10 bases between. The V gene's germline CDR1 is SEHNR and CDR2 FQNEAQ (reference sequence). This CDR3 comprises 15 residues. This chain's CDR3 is CASSLSQVMNTEAFF. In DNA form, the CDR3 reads TGTGCCAGCAGCTTATCCCAGGTGATGAACACTGAAGCTTTCTTT.

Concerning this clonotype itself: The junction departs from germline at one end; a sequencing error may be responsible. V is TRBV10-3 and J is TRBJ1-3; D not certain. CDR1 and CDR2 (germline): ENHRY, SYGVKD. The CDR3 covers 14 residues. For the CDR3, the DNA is TGTGCCATCAGTGTAGAAAACTCTGGAGACACCATATATTTT. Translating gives CAISVENSGDTIYF.

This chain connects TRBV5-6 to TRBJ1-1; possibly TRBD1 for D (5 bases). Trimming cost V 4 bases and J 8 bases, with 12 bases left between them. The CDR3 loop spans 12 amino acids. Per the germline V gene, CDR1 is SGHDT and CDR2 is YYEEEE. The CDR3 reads CASSKLDIEAFF. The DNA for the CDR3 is TGTGCCAGCAGCAAGTTGGACATAGAAGCTTTCTTT.

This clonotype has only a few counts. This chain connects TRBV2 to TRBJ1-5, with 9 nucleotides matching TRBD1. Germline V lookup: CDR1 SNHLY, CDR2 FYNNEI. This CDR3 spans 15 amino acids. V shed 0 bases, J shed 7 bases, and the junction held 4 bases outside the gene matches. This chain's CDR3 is CASSEAPGQGQPQHF. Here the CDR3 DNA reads TGTGCCAGCAGTGAAGCGCCGGGACAGGGCCAGCCCCAGCATTTT.